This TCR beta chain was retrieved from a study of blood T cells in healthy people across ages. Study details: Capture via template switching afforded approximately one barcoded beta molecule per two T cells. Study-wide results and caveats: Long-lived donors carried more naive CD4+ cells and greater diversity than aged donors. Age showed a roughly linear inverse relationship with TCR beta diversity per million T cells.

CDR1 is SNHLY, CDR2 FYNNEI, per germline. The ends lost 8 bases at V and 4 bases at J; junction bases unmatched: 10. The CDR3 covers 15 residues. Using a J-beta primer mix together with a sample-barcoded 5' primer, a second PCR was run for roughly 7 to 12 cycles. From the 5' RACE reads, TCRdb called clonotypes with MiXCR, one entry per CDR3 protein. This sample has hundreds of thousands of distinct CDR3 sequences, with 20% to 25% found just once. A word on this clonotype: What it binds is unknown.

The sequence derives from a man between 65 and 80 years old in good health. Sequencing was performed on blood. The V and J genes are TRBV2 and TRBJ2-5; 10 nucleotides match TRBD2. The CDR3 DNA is TGTGCCAGCCGGCCTAGCGGGAGTTGGAGAGAGACCCAGTACTTC. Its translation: CASRPSGSWRETQYF.